A selection of T cell receptor beta chains follows, all from one sample in a study of cytomegalovirus exposure and HLA in healthy donors. Produced via immunoSEQ multiplex PCR; TCRdb's table is partial and in-frame only. There are over 110,000 clones in the sample; about 80% occur only once, and roughly 1.2% lies in the top ten. Sequences were obtained from PBMCs. The receptors originated from a male donor in good health and CMV-seropositive. Each CDR3 is given with its conserved first and last residue. The D gene is left open where the match is weak. Rows give clone size only sometimes, using once, few, many, or a class for an expanded clone.

j_call cdr3_length d_call clone_size v_call cdr3_nt cdr3_aa
TRBJ1-4 14 TRBD1 - TRBV2 TGTGCCAGCACTGCTCTGACAGGGTTTGAAAAACTGTTTTTT CASTALTGFEKLFF
TRBJ2-1 17 TRBD1 - TRBV18 TGTGCCAGCTCACCGTCCTCCGGGACAGGGGGCTACAATGAGCAGTTCTTC CASSPSSGTGGYNEQFF
TRBJ1-1 13 TRBD1 - TRBV19 TGTGCCAGCCGATGGGACAGGGGGACTGAAGCTTTCTTT CASRWDRGTEAFF
TRBJ1-5 16 TRBD1 - TRBV19 TGTGCCAGTAGTGCCAAGGGGACAGGGAATAATCAGCCCCAGCATTTT CASSAKGTGNNQPQHF
TRBJ2-2 17 - - TRBV28 TGTGCCAGCGTCGGCAGGGGAAATCCCCGGGACACCGGGGAGCTGTTTTTT CASVGRGNPRDTGELFF
TRBJ2-7 17 TRBD2 - TRBV19 TGTGCCAGTAGTATTATCGCCCTAGCGGGAGGTCTCTACGAGCAGTACTTC CASSIIALAGGLYEQYF
TRBJ2-3 14 - - TRBV6-1 TGTGCCAGCAGTGAAATGGGACTTTTCGGTACGCAGTATTTT CASSEMGLFGTQYF
TRBJ1-5 17 - once TRBV7-9 TGTGCCAGCAGCTTAACCTCCGTCACAGGCAAAGGTCAGCCCCAGCATTTT CASSLTSVTGKGQPQHF
TRBJ2-7 13 TRBD1 once TRBV25-1 TGTGCCAGCAGTGAGGAGATCAGGGGGGAGCAGTACTTC CASSEEIRGEQYF
TRBJ1-1 13 TRBD1 - TRBV6-5 TGTGCCAGCACCTCAAAAGGACAGGGGGCAGCTTTCTTT CASTSKGQGAAFF
TRBJ1-3 14 - - TRBV5-8 TGTGCCAGCAGCTTGGATCTCTCTGGAAACACCATATATTTT CASSLDLSGNTIYF
TRBJ2-5 15 TRBD2 few TRBV7-8 TGTGCCAGCAGACCGCGGACTAGCGGACAAGAGACCCAGTACTTC CASRPRTSGQETQYF
TRBJ1-5 19 - few TRBV19 TGTGCCAGTAGTAGACTACAGATCTCAGGAACGGGCAGCAATCAGCCCCAGCATTTT CASSRLQISGTGSNQPQHF
TRBJ2-7 14 - - TRBV18 TGTGCCAGCTCACCTGGACAGACCTCCTACGAGCAGTACTTC CASSPGQTSYEQYF
TRBJ2-1 16 TRBD1 - TRBV7-2 TGTGCCAGCAGCGAAGGCGGGACAGGGTTTTACAATGAGCAGTTCTTC CASSEGGTGFYNEQFF
TRBJ2-2 13 - - TRBV7-8 TGTGCCAGCAGCTTAACTCCCACCGGGGAGCTGTTTTTT CASSLTPTGELFF
TRBJ2-7 14 - - TRBV9 TGTGCCAGCAGCGGCGGGACGCACTCCTACGAGCAGTACTTC CASSGGTHSYEQYF
TRBJ2-5 16 TRBD2 - TRBV13 TGTGCCAGCAGCTTAAGTCGCCTAGCGGGGAGAGAGACCCAGTACTTC CASSLSRLAGRETQYF
TRBJ2-7 16 TRBD1 - TRBV27 TGTGCCAGCAGTGAGCTCCGAGGACAGGGGCTGAGGGAGCAGTACTTC CASSELRGQGLREQYF
TRBJ1-1 13 TRBD1 - TRBV19 TGTGCCAGTAGCGAAACAGGGGGCACTGAAGCTTTCTTT CASSETGGTEAFF
TRBJ2-1 13 - few TRBV19 TGTGCCAGTAGTATCCGGGGTCCAAATGAGCAGTTCTTC CASSIRGPNEQFF
TRBJ2-5 14 TRBD1 - TRBV9 TGTGCCAGCAGCTTAACAGGGGTGAGGGAGACCCAGTACTTC CASSLTGVRETQYF
TRBJ2-1 15 TRBD2 - TRBV5-4 TGTGCCAGCAGCTTCCGACTAGCGGCCCTGAATGAGCAGTTCTTC CASSFRLAALNEQFF
TRBJ2-7 16 TRBD2 - TRBV5-1 TGCGCCAGCAGCTTGGCCGGGACTAGCGGGGGGTACGAGCAGTACTTC CASSLAGTSGGYEQYF
TRBJ2-4 14 TRBD2 - TRBV10-1 TGCGCCAGCAGTGAGACGGGGGGGAAAAACATTCAGTACTTC CASSETGGKNIQYF
TRBJ1-2 14 TRBD1 - TRBV5-8 TGTGCCAGCAACACTGGACAGGGGAACTATGGCTACACCTTC CASNTGQGNYGYTF
TRBJ2-1 18 TRBD2 - TRBV5-8 TGTGCCGCGGGGGAGAGGACTAGCGGGACGAGCTCCTACAATGAGCAGTTCTTC CAAGERTSGTSSYNEQFF
TRBJ2-7 13 - once TRBV19 TGTGCCAGTAGTATGGCCTTAGCTTACGAGCAGTACTTC CASSMALAYEQYF
TRBJ1-2 14 - once TRBV19 TGTGCCAGTAGCAAAAGCGGGGAGGGTTATGGCTACACCTTC CASSKSGEGYGYTF
TRBJ1-1 13 - - TRBV15 TGTGCCACCAGCAGAGAGGGGGGCACTGAAGCTTTCTTT CATSREGGTEAFF
TRBJ2-1 13 TRBD2 - TRBV5-1 TGCGCCAGCAGACCGGGACTAACGAATGAGCAGTTCTTC CASRPGLTNEQFF
TRBJ2-7 15 TRBD1 - TRBV9 TGTGCCAGCAGCGTTACCGGGACAGGGTGGGACGAGCAGTACTTC CASSVTGTGWDEQYF
TRBJ2-3 17 TRBD2 - TRBV11-2 TGTGCCAGCAGCTTAGTCGTGGCTAGCGGGAGTACAGATACGCAGTATTTT CASSLVVASGSTDTQYF
TRBJ2-3 15 - - TRBV5-4 TGTGCCAGCAGCTTGGAGGTCCCGGGGGCAGATACGCAGTATTTT CASSLEVPGADTQYF
TRBJ1-4 16 - - TRBV7-2 TGTGCCAGCAGCTTATTCCGCAGGGGCGGTTCTGAAAAACTGTTTTTT CASSLFRRGGSEKLFF
TRBJ2-7 15 TRBD2 - TRBV13 TGTGCCAGCAGCGCCTTCGGGGGGGACTCCTACGAGCAGTACTTC CASSAFGGDSYEQYF
TRBJ1-3 16 TRBD1 - TRBV6-5 TGTGCCAGCAGTTACCCCGGACAGGAAGGGGGAAACACCATATATTTT CASSYPGQEGGNTIYF
TRBJ2-5 13 - - TRBV6-6 TGTGCCAGCAGTTACGTCCTGCGAGAGACCCAGTACTTC CASSYVLRETQYF
TRBJ2-1 15 TRBD1 once TRBV19 TGTGCCAGTAGTACCAGACAGGGTACCTACAATGAGCAGTTCTTC CASSTRQGTYNEQFF
TRBJ2-7 16 TRBD2 few TRBV13 TGTGCCAGCAGCTTCGGGGGGGGGTACACCTCCTACGAGCAGTACTTC CASSFGGGYTSYEQYF
TRBJ1-4 13 - once TRBV19 TGTGCCAGTAGCCGAAGGGAGGGTGAAAAACTGTTTTTT CASSRREGEKLFF
TRBJ2-7 14 - - TRBV5-6 TGTGCCAGCAGCCTATGGGACTCGGAGTTCGAGCAGTACTTC CASSLWDSEFEQYF
TRBJ1-4 15 - - TRBV9 TGTGCCAGCAGCGTTTTGGACAGACCTAATGAAAAACTGTTTTTT CASSVLDRPNEKLFF
TRBJ2-4 17 - - TRBV5-6 TGTGCCAGCAGCTTTGGGGGCCCTGGGGGAGCCAAAAACATTCAGTACTTC CASSFGGPGGAKNIQYF
TRBJ2-3 15 TRBD2 - TRBV11-2 TGTGCCAGCAGTCTTGGGGGCGGGGGGGCCTTCACGCAGTATTTT CASSLGGGGAFTQYF
TRBJ2-7 13 TRBD1 - TRBV10-1 TGCGCTCTTAGGACAGGGCCCGCCTACGAGCAGTACTTC CALRTGPAYEQYF
TRBJ2-7 16 TRBD1 - TRBV4-3 TGCGCCAGCAGCAAGAATCCGGGACAGGGGGCCTACGAGCAGTACTTC CASSKNPGQGAYEQYF
TRBJ2-5 18 TRBD1 - TRBV9 TGTGCCAGCAGCCCCCGTGGGGGGACAGGGGGCCTTCAAGAGACCCAGTACTTC CASSPRGGTGGLQETQYF
TRBJ2-7 13 - - TRBV19 TGTGCCACTAAGACTAGAGAGGTCTACGAGCAGTACTTC CATKTREVYEQYF
TRBJ2-7 16 - - TRBV7-9 TGTGCCAGCAGCTTTTTGGGTTCAGACAACTCCTACGAGCAGTACTTC CASSFLGSDNSYEQYF
TRBJ2-6 19 TRBD1 - TRBV5-6 TGTGCCAGCAGCTTAGTCTACGGGACAGCTGTCTCTGGGGCCAACGTCCTGACTTTC CASSLVYGTAVSGANVLTF
TRBJ1-6 11 - - TRBV6-1 TGTGCCAGCAGTTCTTCCCCACCCCTCCACTTT CASSSSPPLHF
TRBJ1-1 14 TRBD1 - TRBV14 TGTGCCAGCAGCCAAGGACAGGGTAACACTGAAGCTTTCTTT CASSQGQGNTEAFF